This TCR beta chain was identified in a study of OX40 agonist ivuxolimab in advanced cancers. Overall study: One hepatocellular carcinoma and a couple of cutaneous melanoma patients partially responded. Study-level points and caveats: Low normalized T-cell clonal expansion also characterized some of the nonresponders. Among expanded peripheral T cells, antigen specificity went undetermined.

Prior autoimmune disease or systemic immunosuppression barred patients. Repertoires were generated with immunoSEQ multiplex PCR, while TCRdb's copy carries only in-frame clones and drops some. The data show 75,000 to 100,000 clones, with 86% seen just once and over 4.5% held by the top ten. CDR1 and CDR2 (germline): SGHTA, FQGTGA. The V end lost 5 bases, the J end lost 0 bases, and 15 bases lay between the germline ends. This CDR3 has 16 residues. As for this clone: Its antigen is unidentified.

The V call is TRBV7-3, the J call TRBJ2-3; D gene uncertain. This specimen consisted of CD4+ or CD8+ T cells sorted from blood, obtained in a trial of the OX40 agonist ivuxolimab. This clonotype originated in an adult with an advanced solid tumor such as melanoma, head and neck, liver or kidney cancer. CDR3 residues: CASSPQPLTSTDTQYF. CDR3 nucleotide sequence: TGTGCCAGCAGCCCCCAGCCACTGACTAGCACAGATACGCAGTATTTT.